This TCR beta chain was obtained from a study of blood T cell repertoires in COVID-19. About the research overall: The United States, Italy and Spain provided the acute and convalescent COVID-19 samples. PBMCs, B-cell-depleted T cells, or T cells were the source of the cDNA or gDNA that made up the material.

Germline assignment: CDR1 SGHRS and CDR2 YFSETQ. CDR3 size: 15 residues. The V and J ends lost 4 bases and 1 base respectively, with 11 bases between them. Original data processing: It was from reference gene primer amplification that nucleated cell counts were estimated. The repertoire was sequenced with immunoSEQ multiplex PCR; TCRdb's copy has only in-frame clones and lacks some. V and J calls and clone size are as listed in that table; D and trimming were resolved from the DNA. The sample contains 180,000 or so clones, around 85% of which appear only once. The chain uses TRBV5-1 and TRBJ1-4; a possible D gene is TRBD1 (5 bases). Sequencing input: peripheral blood. The clonotype originates from a woman of 80 years or more with acute or convalescent COVID-19. The CDR3 bases are TGCGCCAGCAGCGTGTTAGGGGAAACTAATGAAAAACTGTTTTTT. Residues: CASSVLGETNEKLFF.